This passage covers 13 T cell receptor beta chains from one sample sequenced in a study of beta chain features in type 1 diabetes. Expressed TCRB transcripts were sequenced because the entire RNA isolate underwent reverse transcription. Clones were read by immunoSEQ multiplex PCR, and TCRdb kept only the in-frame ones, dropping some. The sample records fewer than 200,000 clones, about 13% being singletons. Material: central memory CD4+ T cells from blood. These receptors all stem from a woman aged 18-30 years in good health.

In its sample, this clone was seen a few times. CDR3: CASGWGGGYGYTF. The CDR3 DNA reads TGTGCCAGCGGTTGGGGAGGGGGCTATGGCTACACCTTC. V is TRBV25-1 and J is TRBJ1-2; D possibly corresponds to TRBD1 (6 bases). CDR1 and CDR2 from the germline V gene are MGHDK and SYGVNS. The CDR3 is 13 amino acids. Trimming shortened V by 8 bases and J by 4 bases, and 14 bases separated the two germline ends.

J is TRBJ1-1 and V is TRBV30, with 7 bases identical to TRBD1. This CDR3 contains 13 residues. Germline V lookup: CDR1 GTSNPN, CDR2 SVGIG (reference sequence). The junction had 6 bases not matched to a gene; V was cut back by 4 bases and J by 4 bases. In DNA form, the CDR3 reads TGTGCCTGGATTCAGGGGGTCGGCACTGAAGCTTTCTTT. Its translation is CAWIQGVGTEAFF. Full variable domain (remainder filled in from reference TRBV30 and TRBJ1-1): SQTIHQWPATLVQPVGSPLSLECTVEGTSNPNLYWYRQAAGRGLQLLFYSVGIGQISSEVPQNLSASRPQDRQFILSSKKLLLSDSGFYLCAWIQGVGTEAFFGQGTRLTVV.

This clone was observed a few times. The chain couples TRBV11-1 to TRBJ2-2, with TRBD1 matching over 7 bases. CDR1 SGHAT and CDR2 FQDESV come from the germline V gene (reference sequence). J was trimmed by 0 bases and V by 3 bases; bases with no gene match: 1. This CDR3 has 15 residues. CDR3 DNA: TGTGCCAGCAGCTTGGGGACAGCGAACACCGGGGAGCTGTTTTTT. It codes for CASSLGTANTGELFF. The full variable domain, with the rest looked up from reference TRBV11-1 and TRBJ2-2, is EAEVAQSPRYKITEKSQAVAFWCDPISGHATLYWYRQILGQGPELLVQFQDESVVDDSQLPKDRFSAERLKGVDSTLKIQPAELGDSAMYLCASSLGTANTGELFFGEGSRLTVL.

This CDR3 is CASSPLRLAGENIQYF. The CDR3 nucleotides are TGTGCCAGCTCACCACTGCGACTAGCGGGGGAAAACATTCAGTACTTC. The chain uses TRBV18 and TRBJ2-4; 12 bases match TRBD2. Germline lookup yields CDR1 KGHSH and CDR2 LQKENI. Trimming took 1 base from V and 5 from J; bases not matched to a gene: 3. The CDR3 consists of 16 residues.

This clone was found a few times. CDR3 residues: CATQGSNTGELFF. As DNA, the CDR3 is TGTGCCACACAGGGGTCGAACACCGGGGAGCTGTTTTTT. J is TRBJ2-2 and V is TRBV28, with 7 positions matching TRBD1. This CDR3 is 13 amino acids long. The trim removed 10 bases at V and 0 bases at J, leaving 2 bases unmatched. Germline assignment: CDR1 MDHEN and CDR2 SYDVKM.

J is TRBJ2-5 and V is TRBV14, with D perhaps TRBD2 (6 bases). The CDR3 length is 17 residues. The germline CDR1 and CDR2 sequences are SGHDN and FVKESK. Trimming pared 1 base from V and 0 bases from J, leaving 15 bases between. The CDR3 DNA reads TGTGCCAGCAGCCAAGGACGGGGGAAGCCGTACCAAGAGACCCAGTACTTC. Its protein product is CASSQGRGKPYQETQYF.

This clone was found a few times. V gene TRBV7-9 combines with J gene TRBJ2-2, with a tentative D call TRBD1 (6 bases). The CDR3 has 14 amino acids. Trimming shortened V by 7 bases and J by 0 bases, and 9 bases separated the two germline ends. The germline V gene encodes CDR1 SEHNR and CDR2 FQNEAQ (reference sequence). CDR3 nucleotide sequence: TGTGCCAGCAAGGCAGGGGCGAACACCGGGGAGCTGTTTTTT. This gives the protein CASKAGANTGELFF.

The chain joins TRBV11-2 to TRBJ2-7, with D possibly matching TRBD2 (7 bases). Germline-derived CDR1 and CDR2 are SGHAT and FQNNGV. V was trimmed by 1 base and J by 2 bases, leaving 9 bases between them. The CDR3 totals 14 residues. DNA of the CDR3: TGTGCCAGCAGCTTAGGCGGGGGCGCCTACGAGCAGTACTTC. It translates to CASSLGGGAYEQYF.

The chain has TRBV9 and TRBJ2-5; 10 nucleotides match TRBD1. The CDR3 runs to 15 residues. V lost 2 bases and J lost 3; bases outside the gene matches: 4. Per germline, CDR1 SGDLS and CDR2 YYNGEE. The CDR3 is CASSVDRGGEETQYF. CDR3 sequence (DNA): TGTGCCAGCAGCGTGGACAGGGGGGGAGAAGAGACCCAGTACTTC.

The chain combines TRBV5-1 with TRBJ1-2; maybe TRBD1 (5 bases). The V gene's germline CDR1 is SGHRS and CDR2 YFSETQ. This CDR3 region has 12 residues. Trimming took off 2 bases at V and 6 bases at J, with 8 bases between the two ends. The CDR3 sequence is CASSFQGDGYTF. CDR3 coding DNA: TGCGCCAGCAGCTTCCAAGGGGATGGCTACACCTTC.

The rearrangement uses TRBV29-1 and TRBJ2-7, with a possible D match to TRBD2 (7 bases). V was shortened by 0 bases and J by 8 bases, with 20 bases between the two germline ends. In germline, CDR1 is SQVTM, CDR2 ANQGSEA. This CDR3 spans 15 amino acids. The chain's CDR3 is CSVEDKAGDYPQQYF. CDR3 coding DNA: TGCAGCGTTGAAGATAAAGCAGGGGACTACCCCCAGCAGTACTTC.

CDR3 in amino acids: CATLPTGGWADTQYF. The DNA of the CDR3 is TGTGCCACCCTCCCGACAGGGGGCTGGGCAGATACGCAGTATTTT. The V and J genes are TRBV2 and TRBJ2-3; TRBD1 matches at 10 bases. The CDR3 spans 15 residues. With V trimmed by 10 bases and J by 4 bases, 11 bases remained unmatched. Germline V lookup: CDR1 SNHLY, CDR2 FYNNEI.

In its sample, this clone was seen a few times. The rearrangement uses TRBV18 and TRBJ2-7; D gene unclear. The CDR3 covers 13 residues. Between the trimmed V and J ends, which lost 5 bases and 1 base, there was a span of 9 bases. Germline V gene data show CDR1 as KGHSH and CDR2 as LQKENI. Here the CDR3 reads CASSAASSYEQYF. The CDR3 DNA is TGTGCCAGCTCAGCGGCTAGTTCCTACGAGCAGTACTTC. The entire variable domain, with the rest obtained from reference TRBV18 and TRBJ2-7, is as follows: NAGVMQNPRHLVRRRGQEARLRCSPMKGHSHVYWYRQLPEEGLKFMVYLQKENIIDESGMPKERFSAEFPKEGPSILRIQQVVRGDSAAYFCASSAASSYEQYFGPGTRLTVT.